Below are 3 T cell receptor beta chains sequenced from a single sample in a study of blood T cell repertoires in COVID-19. The repertoire was sequenced with immunoSEQ multiplex PCR; TCRdb's copy has only in-frame clones and lacks some. The repertoire consists of hundreds of thousands of clones, with more than 75% occurring once and the leading ten covering 3%. The sample comprised peripheral blood. These receptors all stem from a human donor in a cohort sampled during active COVID-19.

This clone was observed a single time. The chain carries TRBV19 and TRBJ1-2; D not resolved. V lost 7 bases and J 5 bases, leaving 14 bases between the germline ends. Per germline, CDR1 LNHDA and CDR2 SQIVND (reference sequence). The CDR3 is 13 amino acids. CDR3 nucleotide sequence: TGTGCCAGTAAGGTATCCGGGATGTATGGCTACACCTTC. This encodes CASKVSGMYGYTF.

This clone was recorded a few times. The genes are TRBV4-1 and TRBJ2-7, with TRBD1 matching over 7 bases. The CDR3 contains 15 residues. J lost 2 bases, V lost 1 base, and 5 bases had no gene match. Germline-derived CDR1 and CDR2 are MGHRA and YSYEKL. CDR3: CASSQAETGTYEQYF. The DNA of the CDR3 is TGCGCCAGCAGCCAAGCTGAGACAGGGACCTACGAGCAGTACTTC.

V usage is TRBV19 and J usage is TRBJ2-3, with 7 bases matching TRBD2. The germline V gene has CDR1 LNHDA and CDR2 SQIVND (reference sequence). V was pared by 1 base and J by 6 bases, with 7 bases of the junction left unmatched. CDR3 size: 15 residues. The CDR3 DNA is TGTGCCAGTAGTATAGTGGGAGGGCCGTTGGATACGCAGTATTTT. Protein product: CASSIVGGPLDTQYF.